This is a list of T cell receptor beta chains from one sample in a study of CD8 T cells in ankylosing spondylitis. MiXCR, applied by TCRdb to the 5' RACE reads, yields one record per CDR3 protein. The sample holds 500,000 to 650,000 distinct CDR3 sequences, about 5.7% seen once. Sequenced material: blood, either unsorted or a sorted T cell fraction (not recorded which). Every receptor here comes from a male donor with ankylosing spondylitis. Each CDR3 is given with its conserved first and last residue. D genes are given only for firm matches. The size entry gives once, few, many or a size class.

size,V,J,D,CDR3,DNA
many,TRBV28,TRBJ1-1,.,CASSFMDTEAFF,TGTGCCAGCAGTTTTATGGACACTGAAGCTTTCTTT
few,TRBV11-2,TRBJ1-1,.,CASSPDWGKNTEAFF,TGTGCCAGCAGCCCCGACTGGGGGAAAAACACTGAAGCTTTCTTT
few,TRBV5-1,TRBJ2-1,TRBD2,CASSASAGGYNEQFF,TGCGCCAGCAGCGCCTCCGCGGGGGGGTACAATGAGCAGTTCTTC
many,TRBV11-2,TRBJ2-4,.,CASSLGPGRENGIQYF,TGTGCCAGCAGCTTAGGTCCCGGACGGGAGAATGGCATTCAGTACTTC
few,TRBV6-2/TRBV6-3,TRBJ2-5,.,CASSYRIGQETQYF,TGTGCCAGCAGTTACCGGATAGGTCAAGAGACCCAGTACTTC
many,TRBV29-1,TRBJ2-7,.,CSVESLAGVPYEQYF,TGCAGCGTTGAATCACTTGCAGGGGTTCCCTACGAGCAGTACTTC
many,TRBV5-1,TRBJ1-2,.,CASSLGTSGYTF,TGCGCCAGCAGCTTGGGGACGTCTGGCTACACCTTC
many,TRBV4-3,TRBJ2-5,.,CASSQDVKRETQYF,TGCGCCAGCAGCCAAGATGTTAAGCGGGAGACCCAGTACTTC
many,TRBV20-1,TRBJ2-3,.,CSARDPGTDTQYF,TGCAGTGCTAGAGATCCGGGGACAGATACGCAGTATTTT
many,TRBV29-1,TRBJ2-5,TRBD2,CSVTSRVETQYF,TGCAGCGTGACTAGCCGGGTAGAGACCCAGTACTTC
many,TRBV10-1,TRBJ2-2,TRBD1,CASRTGANTGELFF,TGCGCCAGCAGGACAGGGGCGAACACCGGGGAGCTGTTTTTT
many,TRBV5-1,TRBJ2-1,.,CASSPFVGNEQFF,TGCGCCAGCAGCCCCTTTGTGGGGAATGAGCAGTTCTTC
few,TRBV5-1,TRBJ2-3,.,CASSKLASTDTQYF,TGCGCCAGCAGTAAGCTAGCAAGCACAGATACGCAGTATTTT